Below, one T cell receptor (beta chain) is given with its context. The V end was cut by 1 base, the J end by 7 bases, with 21 bases between. The length of the CDR3 is 17 residues. The germline gives CDR1 MGHDK, CDR2 SYGVNS. Sequencing relied on a cDNA template that was reverse transcribed from extracted RNA. The protocol was immunoSEQ multiplex PCR, while the TCRdb copy is restricted to in-frame clones and leaves out a portion. The sample yields over 70,000 clones, around 60% seen once. This sample was included in a study of CD8+ T cells in alopecia areata. Treatment: oral pan-JAK inhibitor, 5-10 mg twice daily.

The receptor was isolated from a human donor with alopecia areata. This chain joins TRBV25-1 and TRBJ2-3; maybe TRBD2 (5 bases). The sequences come from CD8+ T cells sorted from blood, collected at week 24, from a patient treated with tofacitinib. CDR3 DNA sequence: TGTGCCAGCAGTGAATTTTTGTTCGTAGAGGGATCGAATACGCAGTATTTT. This translates into CASSEFLFVEGSNTQYF. Combining the CDR3 with reference TRBV25-1 and TRBJ2-3 gives the whole variable domain EADIYQTPRYLVIGTGKKITLECSQTMGHDKMYWYQQDPGMELHLIHYSYGVNSTEKGDLSSESTVSRIRTEHFPLTLESARPSHTSQYLCASSEFLFVEGSNTQYFGPGTRLTVL.